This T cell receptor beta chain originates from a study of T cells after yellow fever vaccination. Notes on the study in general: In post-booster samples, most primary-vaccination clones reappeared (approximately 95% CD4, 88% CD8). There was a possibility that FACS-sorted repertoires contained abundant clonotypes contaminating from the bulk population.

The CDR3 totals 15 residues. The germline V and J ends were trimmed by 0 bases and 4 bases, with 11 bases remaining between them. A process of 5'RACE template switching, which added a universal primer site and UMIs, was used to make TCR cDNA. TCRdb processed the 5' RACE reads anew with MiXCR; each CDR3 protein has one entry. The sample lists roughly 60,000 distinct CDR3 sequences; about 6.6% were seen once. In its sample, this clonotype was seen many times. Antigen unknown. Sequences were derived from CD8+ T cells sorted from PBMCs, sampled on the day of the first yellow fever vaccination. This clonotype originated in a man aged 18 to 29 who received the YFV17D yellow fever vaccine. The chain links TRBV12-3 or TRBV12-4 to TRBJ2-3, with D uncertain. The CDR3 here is CASSLAGLGPDTQYF. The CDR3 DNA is TGTGCCAGCAGTTTAGCGGGTCTGGGCCCAGATACGCAGTATTTT.